These T cell receptor beta chains were read from a single sample in a study of blood T cells in healthy people across ages. MiXCR, applied by TCRdb to the 5' RACE reads, yields one record per CDR3 protein. The table includes hundreds of thousands of distinct CDR3 sequences, 40% to 55% detected once. The specimen sequenced was blood. These receptors all come from a man older than 75 in good health. CDR3s include the opening cysteine and the closing phenylalanine or tryptophan. A D gene is named only where the DNA matches it firmly. Only some rows state a clone size, as once, few, many or a class for expanded clones.

D gene,clone size,V gene,J gene,CDR3 protein
TRBD2,.,TRBV7-2,TRBJ2-5,CASSLDWTSGGVGETQYF
TRBD1,few,TRBV2,TRBJ2-3,CASSEEDRGYDTQYF
.,.,TRBV19,TRBJ2-3,CASSPTWGGSTDTQYF
.,.,TRBV2,TRBJ2-7,CASRETYEQYF
TRBD1,.,TRBV10-3,TRBJ1-1,CASALTGENTEAFF
TRBD1,.,TRBV4-1,TRBJ2-3,CASSRRGTGRLTDTQYF
TRBD1,few,TRBV20-1,TRBJ1-5,CSARTGVEQPQHF
TRBD2,.,TRBV3-1,TRBJ2-3,CASSQLGGADTQYF
TRBD1,few,TRBV29-1,TRBJ1-4,CSVFAGGANEKLFF
TRBD1,few,TRBV9,TRBJ1-2,CASSRLTGGARYGYTF
.,.,TRBV7-2,TRBJ2-3,CASSSMGRADTDTQYF
.,few,TRBV29-1,TRBJ2-2,CSVEVTGRELFF
.,once,TRBV12-3/TRBV12-4,TRBJ1-1,CASSSSGGNTEAFF
TRBD1,many,TRBV3-1,TRBJ1-2,CASSYRDRVDGYTF
TRBD2,many,TRBV7-2,TRBJ2-7,CASSGGLAGAYEQYF
TRBD2,.,TRBV20-1,TRBJ2-2,CSAIQPKGLAGVGGELFF
.,few,TRBV12-3/TRBV12-4,TRBJ1-2,CASSSQRTNYGYTF
.,.,TRBV12-3/TRBV12-4,TRBJ2-7,CASSIRYEQYF
.,.,TRBV4-3,TRBJ2-1,CASSQDVASGAYNEQFF
.,.,TRBV28,TRBJ1-5,CASIPGFNQPQHF
TRBD1,.,TRBV5-5,TRBJ2-1,CASSSQGGLLDEQFF
TRBD1,.,TRBV11-2,TRBJ2-3,CASSLVGQSTDTRYF
.,.,TRBV6-6,TRBJ2-7,CASSYGALAYEQYF
TRBD1,.,TRBV27,TRBJ2-1,CASKRQGGKNEQFF
TRBD2,.,TRBV20-1,TRBJ2-5,CSARAGTSGETQYF
TRBD2,.,TRBV29-1,TRBJ2-7,CSVGTSGSTHEQYF
.,.,TRBV10-2,TRBJ1-5,CASTSVASSNQPQHF
.,few,TRBV4-3,TRBJ2-1,CACSQESSVETQFF
TRBD1,.,TRBV7-2,.,CASSDRTGIYNEQYF
.,few,TRBV7-2,TRBJ1-4,CASSLEIATNEKLFF